What follows describes a single T cell receptor beta chain. What it binds is not known. These data belong to a study of cytomegalovirus exposure and HLA in healthy donors. General study results and limits: What a later analysis reportedly showed was that an Asian-associated ancestry cluster had fewer N-insertions than the approximately 700-donor mean. Cytomegalovirus-associated TCR beta chains were listed, numbering roughly 150.

Germline V lookup: CDR1 MDHEN, CDR2 SYDVKM. V was trimmed by 1 base and J by 8 bases, leaving 18 bases between them. The length of the CDR3 is 16 residues. Both 60 Vbeta primers and 13 Jbeta primers went into the PCR. The protocol was immunoSEQ multiplex PCR, while the TCRdb copy is restricted to in-frame clones and leaves out a portion. The sample has about 150,000 clones; 76% are singletons. Sequenced input: PBMCs. This sequence was found in a male donor in good health and CMV-seronegative. This chain joins TRBV28 and TRBJ2-1; perhaps TRBD1 as D (6 bases). The CDR3 loop reads CASSLFGTSRRDEQFF. In DNA form, the CDR3 reads TGTGCCAGCAGTTTATTCGGGACAAGCCGAAGGGATGAGCAGTTCTTC. The full variable domain, with the rest looked up from reference TRBV28 and TRBJ2-1, is DVKVTQSSRYLVKRTGEKVFLECVQDMDHENMFWYRQDPGLGLRLIYFSYDVKMKEKGDIPEGYSVSREKKERFSLILESASTNQTSMYLCASSLFGTSRRDEQFFGPGTRLTVL.